This TCR beta chain was recorded in a study of response to subunit inactivated influenza vaccine. On this clonotype itself: Its antigen remains unidentified.

Whole-study findings and limits: The authors put forward the suggestion that each seasonal influenza vaccination may bring in only a limited number of new T cells.

The V segment lost 5 bases and the J segment 6 bases; nucleotides outside the gene matches: 12. There are 17 residues in the CDR3. From germline, CDR1 is SGHTA and CDR2 FQGTGA. TCRdb called the RT-PCR reads again in MiXCR, with one record for every CDR3 protein. This table holds 550,000 to 600,000 distinct CDR3 sequences, roughly 10% found once. The material sequenced was PBMCs from blood, taken on the day of vaccination. This receptor was obtained from a man aged 50 to 60 who received an inactivated influenza vaccine. The rearrangement links TRBV7-3 to TRBJ2-2; 10 nucleotides match TRBD2. The CDR3 sequence is CASSASPGLASSGELFF. The CDR3 DNA is TGTGCCAGCAGCGCCTCGCCGGGACTAGCGTCTTCCGGGGAGCTGTTTTTT.